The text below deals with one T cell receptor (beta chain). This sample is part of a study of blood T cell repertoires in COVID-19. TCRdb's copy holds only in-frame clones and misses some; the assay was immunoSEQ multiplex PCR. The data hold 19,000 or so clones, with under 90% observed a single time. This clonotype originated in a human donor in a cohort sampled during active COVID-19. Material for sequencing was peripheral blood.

The CDR3 sequence is CASHANKLASETQYF. The DNA for the CDR3 is TGTGCCAGCCATGCAAATAAACTAGCATCAGAGACCCAGTACTTC. The chain uses TRBV2 and TRBJ2-5, with a weak D call TRBD2 (6 bases). The V end lost 8 bases, the J end lost 4 bases, and 20 bases lay between the germline ends. This CDR3 is 15 amino acids long. CDR1 is SNHLY, CDR2 FYNNEI, per germline.